This TCR beta chain was recovered during a study of T cell responses to AZD1222 COVID-19 vaccine. Germline V gene sequence: CDR1 MNHEY, CDR2 SMNVEV (reference sequence). The CDR3 covers 10 residues. Deletions cut 8 bases from V and 9 bases from J, with 11 bases between. As to this clone: Its specificity is unknown.

Using immunoSEQ multiplex PCR, the repertoire was profiled, and TCRdb retains in-frame clones only, with some absent. The sample holds 120,000 or so clones, approximately 90% seen once. Study results and limitations: Donors, mostly white British, included more females; clonal diversity was possibly underestimated. In the spike-specific TCR repertoire, nearly half reportedly target unmutated variant regions.

The rearrangement uses TRBV27 and TRBJ2-7; D perhaps matches TRBD1 (5 bases). This specimen consisted of peripheral blood, obtained on day 0 of AZD1222 vaccination. This receptor was identified in an adult in good health. CDR3 sequence: CASGYRRQYF. DNA for the CDR3: TGTGCCAGCGGATACAGGAGGCAGTACTTC.